The 26 T cell receptor beta chains in this list originate from one sample, sequenced in a study of T cell repertoires in ileal Crohn's disease. Profiled with immunoSEQ multiplex PCR; TCRdb holds only in-frame clones, not every one. In the table there are approximately 13,000 clones, roughly 78% of which are singletons. Time point in this sample: neoterminal ileum biopsy at postoperative endoscopy, about 6 months after surgery. Sequencing was done on a sample of ileal tissue. The source of these receptors is an adult with Crohn's disease.

The chain couples TRBV7-6 to TRBJ1-1; D remains ambiguous. The germline V and J ends were trimmed by 5 bases and 7 bases, with 11 bases remaining between them. Germline V CDR1 and CDR2: SGHVS, FNYEAQ. This CDR3 has 12 amino acids. The CDR3 region has the DNA TGTGCCAGCAGCCCCCGAGGGATTGAAGCTTTCTTT. Amino acids: CASSPRGIEAFF.

CDR3 residues: CASSSLRGVRRRQPQHF. In DNA, the CDR3 is TGTGCCAGCAGCTCCCTCAGGGGAGTCAGGCGCAGACAGCCCCAGCATTTT. The V and J genes are TRBV7-2 and TRBJ1-5; TRBD1 is a possible D gene (6 bases). From germline, CDR1 is SGHTA and CDR2 FQGNSA. The CDR3 length is 17 residues. V was clipped by 4 bases and J by 7 bases, with 23 bases between them.

This clone was seen just once. The germline gene is not matched at one end of the junction; a read error may be the cause. The J gene is TRBJ2-7, the V gene TRBV6-1, with D maybe TRBD2 (5 bases). Germline values: CDR1 MNHNS, CDR2 SASEGT. This CDR3 spans 11 amino acids. CDR3 nucleotide sequence: TGCGCCGGTGGCCGCGGGTACGAGCAGTACTTC. Protein: CAGGRGYEQYF.

This clone was counted only a few times. V gene TRBV9 combines with J gene TRBJ1-2; 9 nucleotides match TRBD1. Germline CDR1 reads SGDLS; CDR2 reads YYNGEE. V shed 3 bases and J 7 bases; nucleotides not matched to a gene: 7. The CDR3 contains 14 residues. CDR3 amino acids: CASSATTGGSGYTF. CDR3 sequence (DNA): TGTGCCAGCAGCGCGACGACAGGGGGTAGTGGCTACACCTTC. Filled out from reference TRBV9 and TRBJ1-2, the complete variable domain reads DSGVTQTPKHLITATGQRVTLRCSPRSGDLSVYWYQQSLDQGLQFLIQYYNGEERAKGNILERFSAQQFPDLHSELNLSSLELGDSALYFCASSATTGGSGYTFGSGTRLTVV.

J is TRBJ1-5 and V is TRBV10-3; 8 nucleotides match TRBD1. The CDR3 consists of 16 residues. Per the germline V gene, CDR1 is ENHRY and CDR2 is SYGVKD. With 2 bases clipped from V and 2 bases from J, the junction kept 5 bases outside the gene matches. CDR3 in amino acids: CAISEEQGGRNQPQHF. In nucleotides, the CDR3 is TGTGCCATCAGTGAGGAACAGGGGGGTCGCAATCAGCCCCAGCATTTT.

V is TRBV5-1 and J is TRBJ2-1; 7 positions agree with TRBD2. This CDR3 has 12 amino acids. With V trimmed by 2 bases and J by 8 bases, 1 base remained unmatched. In germline, CDR1 is SGHRS, CDR2 YFSETQ. The CDR3 region is CASSFAGDEQFF. For the CDR3, the DNA is TGCGCCAGCAGCTTTGCGGGGGATGAGCAGTTCTTC.

The J gene is TRBJ1-1, the V gene TRBV7-9; a weak D match, TRBD1 (5 bases). CDR3 length: 13 residues. Trimming cost V 5 bases and J 7 bases, with 14 bases left between them. The germline V gene encodes CDR1 SEHNR and CDR2 FQNEAQ (reference sequence). The CDR3 loop is CASSGEAGVEAFF. The CDR3 DNA reads as TGTGCCAGCAGCGGCGAGGCGGGGGTTGAAGCTTTCTTT.

This clone was counted between two and nine times. Here the CDR3 reads CASSVAPGTHTYEQYF. CDR3 sequence (DNA): TGTGCCAGCAGCGTTGCCCCCGGGACACATACCTACGAGCAGTACTTC. This chain connects TRBV9 to TRBJ2-7; weak D call: TRBD1 (6 bases). The CDR3 runs 16 residues. V lost 2 bases to trimming and J lost 2 bases, with 17 bases between them. CDR1 is SGDLS, CDR2 YYNGEE, per germline.

The J gene is TRBJ2-7, the V gene TRBV7-9; D remains unclear. The germline gives CDR1 SEHNR, CDR2 FQNEAQ (reference sequence). V was trimmed by 6 bases and J by 0 bases, leaving 12 bases between them. The CDR3 has 14 amino acids. The CDR3 loop is CASSPDFLSYEQYF. DNA of the CDR3: TGTGCCAGCAGTCCTGACTTCCTCTCCTACGAGCAGTACTTC.

This clone was counted a few times. A junction end diverges from the germline sequence, so it may reflect a read error. The chain uses TRBV7-9 and TRBJ2-3; 12 nucleotides line up with TRBD2. This CDR3 is built from 15 residues. Germline-derived CDR1 and CDR2 are SEHNR and FQNEAQ (reference sequence). CDR3 nucleotides: TGTGCCATCAGCCGACTAGCGGGAGTAACAGATACGCAGTATTTT. This codes for CAISRLAGVTDTQYF.

The chain uses TRBV5-4 and TRBJ1-6, with D possibly matching TRBD1 (5 bases). The CDR3 sequence is 18 residues long. The germline V gene encodes CDR1 SGHNT and CDR2 YYREEE (reference sequence). The ends were cut back, 2 bases at V and 6 bases at J, with 21 bases in the middle. The DNA of the CDR3 is TGTGCCAGCAGCTTATGGACGGACGAGCTCGGGGGTAATTCACCCCTCCACTTT. Translation gives CASSLWTDELGGNSPLHF.

This chain joins TRBV10-3 and TRBJ2-1; D is possibly TRBD2 (6 bases). CDR1 is ENHRY and CDR2 is SYGVKD in the germline V gene. V lost 3 bases, J lost 6 bases, and 9 bases lay in between. The CDR3 covers 13 residues. In nucleotides, the CDR3 is TGTGCCATCAGTGATAGCGGAGTCAATGAGCAGTTCTTC. This gives the protein CAISDSGVNEQFF.

The chain is built from TRBV2 and TRBJ1-5, with D possibly being TRBD1 (6 bases). Germline values: CDR1 SNHLY, CDR2 FYNNEI. V was trimmed by 2 bases and J by 3 bases, leaving 11 bases between them. The length of the CDR3 is 15 residues. CDR3 in DNA: TGTGCCAGCAGTGAACACAGGGTCTCCAATCAGCCCCAGCATTTT. Its protein product is CASSEHRVSNQPQHF.

The chain recombines TRBV5-1 with TRBJ1-2; 11 nucleotides align to TRBD1. The length of the CDR3 is 15 residues. V lost 4 bases and J lost 4; bases outside the gene matches: 6. Per germline, CDR1 SGHRS and CDR2 YFSETQ. The CDR3 sequence: CASSQGQGAAYGYTF. CDR3 bases: TGCGCCAGCAGCCAAGGACAGGGGGCGGCCTATGGCTACACCTTC.

The CDR3 DNA sequence: TGTGCCAGCAGTTCCGGTCGGTCAGGGGTTGGTGTGGAGACCCAGTACTTC. It translates to CASSSGRSGVGVETQYF. V usage is TRBV7-9 and J usage is TRBJ2-5; D is possibly TRBD1 (6 bases). The CDR3 consists of 17 residues. V lost 6 bases and J lost 5, with 25 bases in between. The germline V gene encodes CDR1 SEHNR and CDR2 FQNEAQ (reference sequence). Using reference TRBV7-9 and TRBJ2-5 for the parts outside the CDR3, the full variable domain is DTGVSQNPRHKITKRGQNVTFRCDPISEHNRLYWYRQTLGQGPEFLTYFQNEAQLEKSRLLSDRFSAERPKGSFSTLEIQRTEQGDSAMYLCASSSGRSGVGVETQYFGPGTRLLVL.

The chain uses TRBV2 and TRBJ2-7, with D possibly being TRBD2 (5 bases). Per the germline V gene, CDR1 is SNHLY and CDR2 is FYNNEI. Trimming took 7 bases from V and 0 from J, leaving 13 bases between them. This CDR3 is 14 amino acids long. CDR3 sequence reads: CASNPASSSYEQYF. For the CDR3, the DNA is TGTGCCAGCAACCCCGCTAGCTCCTCCTACGAGCAGTACTTC.

The genes are TRBV5-1 and TRBJ2-3, with TRBD1 matching 7 bases. The J segment lost 2 bases and the V segment lost 4 bases, leaving 7 bases of the junction unmatched. Germline V lookup: CDR1 SGHRS, CDR2 YFSETQ. The CDR3 length is 15 residues. CDR3 amino acids: CASSETGLATDTQYF. The CDR3 DNA is TGCGCCAGCAGCGAGACAGGGTTAGCCACAGATACGCAGTATTTT.

This clone has only one observation. The chain uses TRBV9 and TRBJ1-2; D gene ambiguous. The CDR3 is 13 residues long. Trimming shortened V by 4 bases and J by 2 bases, and 9 bases separated the two germline ends. Germline CDR1 reads SGDLS; CDR2 reads YYNGEE. The CDR3 coding sequence is TGTGCCAGCAGCTCACATTGGAACTATGGCTACACCTTC. Its translation: CASSSHWNYGYTF.

The rearrangement joins TRBV30 to TRBJ2-3; D ambiguous. V was clipped by 3 bases and J by 7 bases, with 8 bases between them. This CDR3 spans 11 amino acids. CDR1 is GTSNPN, CDR2 SVGIG, per germline (reference sequence). The CDR3 nucleotides are TGTGCCTGGAGCATCAGAAATACGCAGTATTTT. Amino acids: CAWSIRNTQYF.

V usage is TRBV28 and J usage is TRBJ1-1; D uncertain. The V gene's germline CDR1 is MDHEN and CDR2 SYDVKM. The CDR3 covers 14 residues. The V end lost 7 bases, the J end lost 6 bases, and 18 bases lay between the germline ends. The CDR3 DNA follows: TGTGCCAGCAACCCTGGACGGGCGGGAGCTGAAGCTTTCTTT. It codes for CASNPGRAGAEAFF.

J is TRBJ2-2 and V is TRBV25-1; 9 bases line up with TRBD2. The CDR3 contains 16 residues. With V trimmed by 4 bases and J by 6 bases, 9 bases remained unmatched. CDR1 and CDR2 from the germline V gene are MGHDK and SYGVNS. In nucleotides, the CDR3 is TGTGCCAGCAGTGCCAGCGGGGGGCTTCCGGCCGGGGAGCTGTTTTTT. Translating it yields CASSASGGLPAGELFF.

The chain combines TRBV5-1 with TRBJ2-3, with D hard to call. V lost 4 bases, J lost 0 bases, and 6 bases lay in between. Germline loops: CDR1 SGHRS, CDR2 YFSETQ. The CDR3 covers 13 residues. This CDR3 reads CASSPPSTDTQYF. The CDR3 DNA reads as TGCGCCAGCAGCCCTCCGAGCACAGATACGCAGTATTTT.

The CDR3: CASSADYNNEQFF. The CDR3 nucleotides read TGTGCCAGCAGTGCGGACTACAACAATGAGCAGTTCTTC. The chain joins TRBV6-4 to TRBJ2-1, with D possibly being TRBD2 (6 bases). V shed 4 bases and J shed 5 bases, with 9 bases lying between them. The V gene's germline CDR1 is MRHNA and CDR2 SNTAGT. The CDR3 covers 13 residues.

This clone was observed a few times. This chain connects TRBV25-1 to TRBJ2-3; 8 bases align to TRBD2. The CDR3 contains 16 residues. Per the germline V gene, CDR1 is MGHDK and CDR2 is SYGVNS. The V segment lost 2 bases and the J segment 3 bases; nucleotides outside the gene matches: 7. The CDR3 protein is CASSELLAGGTDTQYF. The CDR3 nucleotides are TGTGCCAGCAGTGAACTACTGGCGGGGGGTACAGATACGCAGTATTTT.

The chain employs TRBV28 and TRBJ2-5; 8 bases are a match to TRBD1. The CDR3 loop spans 15 amino acids. Germline V lookup: CDR1 MDHEN, CDR2 SYDVKM. V shed 6 bases and J 0 bases; nucleotides not matched to a gene: 6. The CDR3, as DNA: TGTGCCAGCAGCCTGGGGGACAGGAACCAAGAGACCCAGTACTTC. Its translation is CASSLGDRNQETQYF.

The chain combines TRBV7-6 with TRBJ2-7, with unresolved D. CDR1 and CDR2 from the germline V gene are SGHVS and FNYEAQ. Trimming cost V 2 bases and J 3 bases, with 11 bases left between them. This CDR3 is built from 14 residues. The CDR3 sequence is CASSLTGNDYEQYF. The CDR3 DNA is TGTGCCAGCAGCTTAACCGGTAACGACTACGAGCAGTACTTC.